These 5 T cell receptor beta chains came from one sample sequenced in a study of T-cell reconstitution after alpha-beta-depleted transplantation in children. Unique molecular identifiers were used in preparing the TCRbeta library. TCRdb passed the PCR reads through MiXCR, listing each CDR3 protein once. The sample comprises about 980,000 distinct CDR3 sequences, around 30% of which are singletons, and over 25% rests with the top ten. The starting material was PBMCs, mostly from graft donor cells, obtained 360 days after TCRalphabeta/CD19-depleted stem cell transplant. The receptors come from a boy younger than two who had a stem cell transplant for SCID, so the T cells may come from the graft donor.

The chain couples TRBV11-2 to TRBJ2-7; TRBD2 might be the D (5 bases). The V gene's germline CDR1 is SGHAT and CDR2 FQNNGV. V was clipped by 1 base and J by 5 bases, with 12 bases between them. This CDR3 has 14 amino acids. CDR3 sequence: CASSLGAGGHEQYF. DNA of the CDR3: TGTGCCAGCAGCTTAGGAGCCGGAGGTCACGAGCAGTACTTC.

This clonotype has only a few counts. The chain carries TRBV15 and TRBJ1-1; D is undetermined. Germline values: CDR1 LNHNV, CDR2 YYDKDF (reference sequence). V gave up 1 base and J gave up 9 bases, with 12 bases separating them. The CDR3 spans 13 residues. This CDR3 is CATSRVGRGQAFF. The CDR3 region has the DNA TGTGCCACCAGCAGAGTTGGGCGGGGTCAAGCTTTCTTT.

This rearrangement joins TRBV5-1 to TRBJ2-1, with TRBD1 identical over 7 bases. V dropped 4 bases and J dropped 5; count of bases not matched to a gene: 9. The CDR3 extends over 15 amino acids. In germline, CDR1 is SGHRS, CDR2 YFSETQ. The chain's CDR3 is CASSPRGWRDNEQFF. CDR3 sequence (DNA): TGCGCCAGCAGCCCCAGGGGGTGGAGAGACAATGAGCAGTTCTTC.

This clonotype appeared a few times. The CDR3 spells CASGDRIQETQYF. Here the CDR3 DNA reads TGCGCCAGCGGGGACAGAATACAAGAGACCCAGTACTTC. The rearrangement joins TRBV10-2 to TRBJ2-5; 7 nucleotides align to TRBD1. Germline V lookup: CDR1 WSHSY, CDR2 SAAADI. Trimming at V came to 8 bases and at J to 2 bases, leaving 5 bases not matched to a gene. This CDR3 comprises 13 residues.

Regarding this clonotype: Given a much more abundant clone one base away, this may be a read error. This chain links TRBV6-2 or TRBV6-3 with TRBJ2-1, with TRBD1 as a possible D gene (6 bases). The CDR3 spans 11 residues. Deletions cut 7 bases from V and 7 bases from J, with 8 bases between. Germline V lookup: CDR1 MNHEY, CDR2 SVGEGT. The CDR3 DNA is TGTGCCAGCACCCAGGGGAATGAGCAGTTCTTC. It translates to CASTQGNEQFF.